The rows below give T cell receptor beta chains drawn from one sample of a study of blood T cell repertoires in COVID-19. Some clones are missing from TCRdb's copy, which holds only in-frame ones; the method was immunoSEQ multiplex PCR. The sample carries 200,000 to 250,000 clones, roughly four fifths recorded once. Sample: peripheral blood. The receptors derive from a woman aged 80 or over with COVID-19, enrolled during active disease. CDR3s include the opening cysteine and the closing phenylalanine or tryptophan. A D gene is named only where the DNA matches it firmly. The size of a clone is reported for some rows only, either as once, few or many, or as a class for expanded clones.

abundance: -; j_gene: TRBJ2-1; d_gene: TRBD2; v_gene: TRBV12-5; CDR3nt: TGTGCTAGTGGTCCGACCCGTAGCGGGCGGGCCCCCAATGAGCAGTTCTTC; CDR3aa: CASGPTRSGRAPNEQFF
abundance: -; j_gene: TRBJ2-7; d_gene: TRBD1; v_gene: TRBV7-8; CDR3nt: TGTGCCAGCAGCTCGATGGACAGGGGGCTCTACGAGCAGTACTTC; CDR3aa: CASSSMDRGLYEQYF
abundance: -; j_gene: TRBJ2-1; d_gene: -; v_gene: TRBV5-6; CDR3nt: TGTGCCAGCAGCTTGCCGAGCGGAAACAATGAGCAGTTCTTC; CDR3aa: CASSLPSGNNEQFF
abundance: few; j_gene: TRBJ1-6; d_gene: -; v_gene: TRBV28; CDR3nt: TGTGCCAGCACTCGGACAACGAATTCACCCCTCCACTTT; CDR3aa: CASTRTTNSPLHF
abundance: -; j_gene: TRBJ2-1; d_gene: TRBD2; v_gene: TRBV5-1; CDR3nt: TGCGCCAGCAGCTTGGTGGCTAGCGGGAGGGCCTATGAGCAGTTCTTC; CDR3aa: CASSLVASGRAYEQFF
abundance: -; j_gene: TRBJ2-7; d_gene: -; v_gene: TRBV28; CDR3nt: TGTGCCAGCAGTACGAGTAACTACGAGCAGTACTTC; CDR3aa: CASSTSNYEQYF
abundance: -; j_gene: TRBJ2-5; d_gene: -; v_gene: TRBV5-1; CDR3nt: TGCGCCAGCAGCTTTGCACAGGGGACTGTGGAGACCCAGTACTTC; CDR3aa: CASSFAQGTVETQYF
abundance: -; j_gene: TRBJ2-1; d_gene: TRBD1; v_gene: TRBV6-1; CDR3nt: TGTGCCAGCAGTGCCGGGACAGGGGGAACCTACAATGAGCAGTTCTTC; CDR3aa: CASSAGTGGTYNEQFF
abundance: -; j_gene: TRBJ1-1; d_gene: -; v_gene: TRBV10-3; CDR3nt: TGTGCCATCAGTGAGTCGAGCGGGACGGAAGCTTTCTTT; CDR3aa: CAISESSGTEAFF
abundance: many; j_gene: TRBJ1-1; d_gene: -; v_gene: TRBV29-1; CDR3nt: TGCAGTGGGAGGTTTGCGAACACTGAAGCTTTCTTT; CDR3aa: CSGRFANTEAFF
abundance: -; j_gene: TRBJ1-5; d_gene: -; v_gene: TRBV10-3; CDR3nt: TGTGCCTCGAAAGACATTATCAATCAGCCCCAGCATTTT; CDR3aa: CASKDIINQPQHF
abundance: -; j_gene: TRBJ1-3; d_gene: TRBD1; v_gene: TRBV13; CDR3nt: TGTGCCAGCAGCTCCCCCCGAGGGGGCCTGACAGGGGGCCCAAACCTTTTCTCTGGAAACACCATATATTTT; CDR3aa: CASSSPRGGLTGGPNLFSGNTIYF
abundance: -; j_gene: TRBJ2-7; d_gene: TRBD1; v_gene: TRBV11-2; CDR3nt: TGTGCCAGCAGCTTTATCAGGGGGAACGAGCAGTACTTC; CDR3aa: CASSFIRGNEQYF
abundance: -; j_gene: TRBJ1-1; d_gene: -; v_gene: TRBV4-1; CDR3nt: TGCGCCAGCAGCCTGCGGGAACCGGGGAACACTGAAGCTTTCTTT; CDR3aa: CASSLREPGNTEAFF
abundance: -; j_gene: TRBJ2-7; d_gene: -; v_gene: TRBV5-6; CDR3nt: TGTGCCAGCAGCTTGGGACAGAGAACCTACGAGCAGTACTTC; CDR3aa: CASSLGQRTYEQYF
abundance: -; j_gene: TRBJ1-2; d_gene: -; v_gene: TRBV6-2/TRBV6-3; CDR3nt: TGTGCCAGCAGTTACCCCGGACTTGGCTACACCTTC; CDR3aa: CASSYPGLGYTF
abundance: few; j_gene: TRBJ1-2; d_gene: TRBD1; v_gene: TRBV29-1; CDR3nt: TGCAGCGTTGGGACAGGATTGAGCTATGGCTACACCTTC; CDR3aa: CSVGTGLSYGYTF
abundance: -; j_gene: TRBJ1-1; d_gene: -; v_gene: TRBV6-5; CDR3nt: TGTGCCAGCTCGGATCCGGGCACTGAAGCTTTCTTT; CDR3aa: CASSDPGTEAFF
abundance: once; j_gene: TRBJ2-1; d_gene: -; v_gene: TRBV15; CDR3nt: TGTGCCACCAGCAGAGATAGGAGGAATGAGCAGTTCTTC; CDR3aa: CATSRDRRNEQFF
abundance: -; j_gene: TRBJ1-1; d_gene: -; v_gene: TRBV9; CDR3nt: TGTGCCAGCAGCGTGGGACATATGAACACTGAAGCTTTCTTT; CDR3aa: CASSVGHMNTEAFF